This T cell receptor beta chain was documented in a study of T cell responses to AZD1222 COVID-19 vaccine. Here immunoSEQ multiplex PCR was the method, and the copy in TCRdb shows in-frame clones only, minus some. In the table there are about 140,000 clones, approximately 93% of which are singletons. Study-wide points: In a largely white British group with more females than males, clonal diversity was possibly underestimated. Baseline serostatus was positive in only a handful of AZD1222 recipients.

Combined were second doses at about 4 or about 12 weeks. Trimming pared 5 bases from V and 0 bases from J, leaving 12 bases between. The CDR3 is 15 residues long. The germline gives CDR1 MDHEN, CDR2 SYDVKM. As to this clone: Its specificity is unknown.

The clonotype was recovered from an adult who received the AZD1222 COVID-19 vaccine. The chain employs TRBV28 and TRBJ2-3, with a weak D call TRBD1 (6 bases). The sample was peripheral blood, taken 28 days after the second AZD1222 dose. CDR3 amino acids: CASSLSGASTDTQYF. DNA for the CDR3: TGTGCCAGCAGTCTCTCAGGGGCTAGCACAGATACGCAGTATTTT.